Below, 28 T cell receptor beta chains from the same sample are listed, as sequenced in a study of T cells in Graves' hyperthyroidism and ophthalmopathy. RNA transcripts were the template for amplifying TCR beta CDR3 regions. The HTBI primer set was used in a first-round RT-PCR of the TCR CDR3. From the multiplex PCR reads, TCRdb called clonotypes with MiXCR, one entry per CDR3 protein. The sample has approximately 560,000 distinct CDR3 sequences, around 45% seen once. Sample: peripheral blood or thyroid tissue (not recorded which). The source of these receptors is a woman aged 18 to 35 with Graves' hyperthyroidism.

This chain's CDR3 is CASSPYGQGGTDGYTF. The CDR3 DNA is TGTGCCAGCAGCCCCTACGGACAGGGGGGCACTGATGGCTACACCTTC. The rearrangement links TRBV7-2 to TRBJ1-2, with TRBD1 matching 10 bases. Trimming removed 5 bases from V and 6 bases from J; junction bases left unmatched: 12. Germline lookup yields CDR1 SGHTA and CDR2 FQGNSA. This CDR3 region has 16 residues.

The table lists this clonotype with a few counts. V usage is TRBV2 and J usage is TRBJ1-4; D ambiguous. Trimming removed 11 bases from V and 0 bases from J, with 13 bases in between. CDR1 and CDR2 (germline): SNHLY, FYNNEI. This CDR3 has 14 amino acids. DNA of the CDR3: TGTGCCGGCTCCCAAGGTGCAACTAATGAAAAACTGTTTTTT. It codes for CAGSQGATNEKLFF.

CDR3 loop: CAITERASYEQYF. CDR3 in DNA: TGTGCCATCACCGAGAGGGCTTCCTACGAGCAGTACTTC. The chain links TRBV10-3 to TRBJ2-7; maybe TRBD2 (5 bases). The ends were cut back, 7 bases at V and 1 base at J, with 11 bases in the middle. Per germline, CDR1 ENHRY and CDR2 SYGVKD. The CDR3 consists of 13 residues.

About this clonotype: A single base separates this from a much larger clone, so it may be a read error. The rearrangement joins TRBV7-9 to TRBJ1-1; D gene ambiguous. Germline V gene lookup returns CDR1 SEHNR and CDR2 FQNEAQ (reference sequence). V was trimmed by 5 bases and J by 5 bases, leaving 12 bases between them. This CDR3 contains 13 residues. CDR3 in amino acids: CASSLNKRTEAFF. CDR3 in DNA: TGTGCCAGCAGCCTGAACAAAAGGACTGAAGCTTTCTTT.

The gene calls are TRBV10-3 and TRBJ2-7; TRBD2 aligns across 8 bases. Germline V gene sequence: CDR1 ENHRY, CDR2 SYGVKD. The CDR3 spans 17 residues. The CDR3, as DNA: TGTGCTAGCAGCGACGTAGGAAGCGGGAGTTCTCGGTACGAGCAGTACTTC. Its translation is CASSDVGSGSSRYEQYF.

This sequence joins TRBV20-1 and TRBJ1-2; D perhaps matches TRBD1 (6 bases). This CDR3 comprises 16 residues. The V end was cut by 3 bases, the J end by 0 bases, with 17 bases between. CDR1 is DFQATT and CDR2 is SNEGSKA in the germline V gene (reference sequence). The CDR3 nucleotides are TGCAGTGCTAGGGAACCCACTGGACAGCCTAACTATGGCTACACCTTC. It is translated as CSAREPTGQPNYGYTF.

A few counts support this clonotype. The rearrangement links TRBV29-1 to TRBJ2-3; no clear D. Trimming left V 8 bases short and J 9 bases short, with 18 bases between. Germline V gene lookup returns CDR1 SQVTM and CDR2 ANQGSEA. The CDR3 covers 12 residues. CDR3 protein: CSFGPLSSTQYF. In nucleotides, the CDR3 is TGCAGCTTTGGGCCCCTCTCGTCAACGCAGTATTTT.

This clonotype was picked up a small number of times. This chain links TRBV9 with TRBJ2-7; TRBD2 matches 12 bases. The CDR3 has 15 residues. V shed 3 bases, J shed 4 bases, and the junction held 5 bases outside the gene matches. Germline assignment: CDR1 SGDLS and CDR2 YYNGEE. CDR3 residues: CASSETSGRGYEQYF. In DNA form, the CDR3 reads TGTGCCAGCAGCGAGACTAGCGGGAGAGGGTACGAGCAGTACTTC.

The chain joins TRBV20-1 to TRBJ2-7, with D perhaps TRBD1 (5 bases). The CDR3 has 15 amino acids. Germline-derived CDR1 and CDR2 are DFQATT and SNEGSKA (reference sequence). V lost 0 bases and J 5 bases, leaving 17 bases between the germline ends. The CDR3 sequence: CSARDYLRQGNEQYF. The CDR3 DNA follows: TGCAGTGCTAGAGATTATTTAAGGCAGGGAAACGAGCAGTACTTC.

This clonotype was recorded only once. Since a much larger clone is just one base distant, this may be a read error. The chain has TRBV10-3 and TRBJ1-2; 8 bases line up with TRBD1. Trimming took 3 bases from V and 2 from J; bases not matched to a gene: 5. The CDR3 covers 15 residues. In germline, CDR1 is ENHRY, CDR2 SYGVKD. The CDR3 spells CAISDSGTGNYGYTF. The CDR3 nucleotides are TGTGCCATCAGTGACTCCGGGACAGGCAACTATGGCTACACCTTC.

The genes are TRBV10-3 and TRBJ1-1; TRBD1 agrees at 8 bases. Germline assignment: CDR1 ENHRY and CDR2 SYGVKD. Trimming took 10 bases from V and 1 from J; bases not matched to a gene: 8. The CDR3 sequence is 14 residues long. The CDR3: CASTTQGENTEAFF. In DNA, the CDR3 is TGTGCCAGCACCACACAGGGGGAGAACACTGAAGCTTTCTTT.

V usage is TRBV7-9 and J usage is TRBJ1-6, with TRBD1 as a possible D gene (5 bases). The CDR3 is 16 amino acids. Germline lookup yields CDR1 SEHNR and CDR2 FQNEAQ (reference sequence). The V end was cut by 4 bases, the J end by 10 bases, with 20 bases between. As DNA, the CDR3 is TGTGCCAGCAGCTCGGGGGTGGCAGCCAAAGAATCACCCCTCCACTTT. Protein: CASSSGVAAKESPLHF.

The chain recombines TRBV2 with TRBJ1-1, with no clear D. V shed 2 bases and J shed 7 bases, with 14 bases lying between them. Germline CDR1 SNHLY, CDR2 FYNNEI. This CDR3 has 14 amino acids. The CDR3 sequence: CASSEPSGALEAFF. The CDR3 DNA sequence: TGTGCCAGCAGTGAACCCTCCGGTGCCCTTGAAGCTTTCTTT.

The V gene is TRBV24-1, the J gene TRBJ1-5; 8 bases are shared with TRBD1. Germline lookup yields CDR1 KGHDR and CDR2 SFDVKD. The CDR3 loop spans 15 amino acids. V lost 11 bases and J lost 3; bases outside the gene matches: 11. DNA for the CDR3: TGTGCCAGCTCACCAGACAGGGGAAACAATCAGCCCCAGCATTTT. This sequence encodes CASSPDRGNNQPQHF.

The V and J genes are TRBV20-1 and TRBJ1-5; the match to TRBD1 covers 11 bases. Trimming took 0 bases from V and 3 from J; bases not matched to a gene: 4. Per the germline V gene, CDR1 is DFQATT and CDR2 is SNEGSKA (reference sequence). This CDR3 region has 16 residues. As DNA, the CDR3 is TGCAGTGCTAGAGATCTGGGACAGGGGGACAATCAGCCCCAGCATTTT. It specifies CSARDLGQGDNQPQHF.

V and J are TRBV2 and TRBJ1-4; unclear D gene. Trimming removed 11 bases from V and 5 bases from J, with 9 bases in between. The CDR3 runs 11 residues. Germline V gene sequence: CDR1 SNHLY, CDR2 FYNNEI. The CDR3: CAGQENEKLFF. The CDR3 DNA follows: TGTGCCGGCCAGGAGAATGAAAAACTGTTTTTT.

This clonotype has just a few counts. This chain joins TRBV10-2 and TRBJ2-5; 10 bases are shared with TRBD2. The CDR3 has 17 residues. V gave up 3 bases and J gave up 4 bases; unmatched junction bases: 11. Germline V gives CDR1 WSHSY, CDR2 SAAADI. In DNA form, the CDR3 reads TGCGCCAGCAGTGACGAAGGCCTAGCGGGAGTGTCAGAGACCCAGTACTTC. Its protein is CASSDEGLAGVSETQYF.

This sequence joins TRBV2 and TRBJ1-1, with TRBD1 matching over 7 bases. Germline V gene lookup returns CDR1 SNHLY and CDR2 FYNNEI. J lost 2 bases, V lost 7 bases, and 7 bases had no gene match. The CDR3 totals 14 residues. CDR3 loop: CASKPRGANTEAFF. The CDR3 DNA reads TGTGCCAGCAAACCCAGGGGGGCCAACACTGAAGCTTTCTTT.

J is TRBJ2-5 and V is TRBV20-1, with 11 nucleotides matching TRBD2. This CDR3 contains 15 residues. CDR1 and CDR2 (germline): DFQATT, SNEGSKA (reference sequence). V trimming: 4 bases; J trimming: 3 bases; junction bases outside the gene matches: 7. This chain's CDR3 is CSANQLAGAKETQYF. As DNA, the CDR3 is TGCAGTGCTAACCAACTAGCGGGAGCCAAAGAGACCCAGTACTTC.

This clonotype was seen more than once but under ten times. The genes are TRBV7-2 and TRBJ1-2; D possibly corresponds to TRBD1 (6 bases). V lost 4 bases to trimming and J lost 4 bases, with 22 bases between them. The V gene's germline CDR1 is SGHTA and CDR2 FQGNSA. The CDR3 runs 17 residues. The CDR3 loop reads CASSSRDAGAGGYGYTF. Here the CDR3 DNA reads TGTGCCAGCAGCTCCAGAGACGCAGGGGCTGGTGGCTATGGCTACACCTTC.

Many counts were recorded for this clonotype. The chain links TRBV7-2 to TRBJ1-1; a weak D match, TRBD1 (5 bases). Germline V CDR1 and CDR2: SGHTA, FQGNSA. The ends were cut back, 5 bases at V and 6 bases at J, with 10 bases in the middle. This CDR3 contains 12 residues. The DNA for the CDR3 is TGTGCCAGCAGCCCGGGGACGGCTGAAGCTTTCTTT. Translating it yields CASSPGTAEAFF.

The rearrangement uses TRBV20-1 and TRBJ2-5; TRBD1 matches 7 bases. Looked up from germline, CDR1 is DFQATT and CDR2 is SNEGSKA (reference sequence). The CDR3 is made up of 13 amino acids. Unmatched junction bases numbered 8, after V lost 6 bases and J lost 4 bases. The CDR3 region is CSASRTGGETQYF. As DNA, the CDR3 is TGCAGTGCCAGCCGGACAGGAGGAGAGACCCAGTACTTC.

The rearrangement joins TRBV7-6 to TRBJ2-7; 8 bases map to TRBD1. J gave up 5 bases and V 6 bases, and 9 bases lay outside the gene matches. CDR1 and CDR2 (germline): SGHVS, FNYEAQ. This CDR3 comprises 14 residues. The CDR3 reads CASSYHRTGNEQYF. The CDR3 bases are TGTGCCAGCAGTTACCATCGGACAGGGAACGAGCAGTACTTC.

The V gene is TRBV5-1, the J gene TRBJ2-7, with TRBD2 matching 10 bases. The CDR3 has 17 amino acids. The J segment lost 4 bases and the V segment lost 4 bases, leaving 14 bases of the junction unmatched. Germline CDR1 reads SGHRS; CDR2 reads YFSETQ. CDR3 sequence reads: CASSNLGLAGDVYEQYF. Here the CDR3 DNA reads TGCGCCAGCAGCAACCTCGGGCTAGCGGGAGACGTATACGAGCAGTACTTC. The complete variable domain, with remaining parts taken from reference TRBV5-1 and TRBJ2-7, reads KAGVTQTPRYLIKTRGQQVTLSCSPISGHRSVSWYQQTPGQGLQFLFEYFSETQRNKGNFPGRFSGRQFSNSRSEMNVSTLELGDSALYLCASSNLGLAGDVYEQYFGPGTRLTVT.

The rearrangement links TRBV2 to TRBJ2-7; TRBD1 aligns across 7 bases. V gave up 6 bases and J gave up 0 bases; unmatched junction bases: 8. CDR1 is SNHLY, CDR2 FYNNEI, per germline. There are 15 residues in the CDR3. The CDR3 loop is CASRRQGVGSYEQYF. As DNA, the CDR3 is TGTGCCAGCAGACGACAGGGTGTTGGCTCCTACGAGCAGTACTTC.

V and J are TRBV20-1 and TRBJ1-6, with D hard to call. Per the germline V gene, CDR1 is DFQATT and CDR2 is SNEGSKA (reference sequence). CDR3 length equals 12 residues. The germline V and J ends were trimmed by 6 bases and 13 bases, with 16 bases remaining between them. The CDR3 protein is CSARRGQQPLHF. The CDR3 DNA is TGCAGTGCCCGGCGAGGGCAACAGCCCCTCCACTTT.

The J gene is TRBJ2-6, the V gene TRBV5-1, with TRBD2 matching 10 bases. This CDR3 is 18 amino acids long. Germline loops: CDR1 SGHRS, CDR2 YFSETQ. Losses at the gene ends were 0 bases for V and 0 bases for J; bases not matched to a gene: 3. Here the CDR3 reads CASSLVLAGVSGANVLTF. CDR3 nucleotide sequence: TGCGCCAGCAGCTTGGTGCTAGCGGGGGTCTCTGGGGCCAACGTCCTGACTTTC.

This clonotype was detected ten times or more. V and J are TRBV7-9 and TRBJ2-5; D unresolved. Germline-derived CDR1 and CDR2 are SEHNR and FQNEAQ (reference sequence). This CDR3 comprises 15 residues. V was shortened by 7 bases and J by 4 bases, with 19 bases between the two germline ends. The DNA of the CDR3 is TGTGCCAGCACTGAGGTAGCTTTCCCCCCAGAGACCCAGTACTTC. Its translation: CASTEVAFPPETQYF.